The 23 T cell receptor beta chains presented below share a single source sample, sequenced in a study of T cell responses to AZD1222 COVID-19 vaccine. Generated by immunoSEQ multiplex PCR, the TCRdb table keeps only in-frame clones and is missing some. The sample records around 120,000 clones, approximately 90% being singletons. The sequences come from peripheral blood, collected 28 days after the second AZD1222 dose. These receptors all stem from an adult who received the AZD1222 COVID-19 vaccine.

In this sample, this clone turned up once. The chain recombines TRBV4-3 with TRBJ1-3, with a possible D match to TRBD1 (5 bases). V was shortened by 2 bases and J by 2 bases, with 10 bases between the two germline ends. The CDR3 is 15 residues long. Germline CDR1 and CDR2: LGHNA and YSLEER. CDR3 DNA sequence: TGCGCCAGCAGCCAAACGGGGGGGGCTGGAAACACCATATATTTT. It yields the protein CASSQTGGAGNTIYF.

The rearrangement uses TRBV6-4 and TRBJ1-5; TRBD1 aligns across 7 bases. With 10 bases clipped from V and 9 bases from J, the junction kept 12 bases outside the gene matches. Germline CDR1 MRHNA, CDR2 SNTAGT. The CDR3 contains 13 residues. The CDR3 DNA is TGTGCCACCATAACAGGGGCTAGGAGGCCCCAGCATTTT. Protein product: CATITGARRPQHF.

The V call is TRBV5-8, the J call TRBJ1-1; no reliable D call. V was trimmed by 2 bases and J by 0 bases, leaving 11 bases between them. CDR1 and CDR2 from the germline V gene are SGHTS and YDEGEE. The CDR3 contains 15 residues. The chain's CDR3 is CASSFGSSLNTEAFF. The CDR3, as DNA: TGTGCCAGCAGCTTTGGGTCCAGCTTGAACACTGAAGCTTTCTTT.

V usage is TRBV27 and J usage is TRBJ1-2; D is ambiguous. V dropped 5 bases and J dropped 4 bases, with 11 bases sitting between them. The CDR3 spans 13 residues. The germline gives CDR1 MNHEY, CDR2 SMNVEV (reference sequence). The CDR3 coding sequence is TGTGCCAGCAGTCGAAAGGGAGTCTATGGCTACACCTTC. It translates to CASSRKGVYGYTF.

This clone was seen a single time. The rearrangement uses TRBV19 and TRBJ2-4; D is unclear. The CDR3 has 16 residues. The V gene's germline CDR1 is LNHDA and CDR2 SQIVND (reference sequence). Trimming pared 5 bases from V and 0 bases from J, leaving 14 bases between. DNA for the CDR3: TGTGCCAGTAGTGATTACTCCGGCAGAGCCAAAAACATTCAGTACTTC. Translating it yields CASSDYSGRAKNIQYF.

The rearrangement joins TRBV9 to TRBJ1-2; the D gene is possibly TRBD1 (5 bases). V was trimmed by 4 bases and J by 3 bases, leaving 25 bases between them. Germline CDR1 SGDLS, CDR2 YYNGEE. The CDR3 is 18 residues long. CDR3 residues: CASSPPRGRTSFYYGYTF. The CDR3 DNA is TGTGCCAGCAGCCCACCTCGGGGACGAACTTCATTCTACTATGGCTACACCTTC.

The CDR3 sequence is CASSLVGGGSSEYEQYF. In DNA, the CDR3 is TGTGCCAGCAGCTTGGTGGGGGGTGGGTCCTCAGAGTACGAGCAGTACTTC. This chain joins TRBV5-5 and TRBJ2-7; TRBD2 is a possible D gene (6 bases). V lost 0 bases and J 4 bases, leaving 20 bases between the germline ends. The CDR3 runs 17 residues. Germline V lookup: CDR1 SGHKS, CDR2 YYEKEE (reference sequence). Complete variable domain (other parts from reference TRBV5-5 and TRBJ2-7): DAGVTQSPTHLIKTRGQQVTLRCSPISGHKSVSWYQQVLGQGPQFIFQYYEKEERGRGNFPDRFSARQFPNYSSELNVNALLLGDSALYLCASSLVGGGSSEYEQYFGPGTRLTVT.

The chain recombines TRBV15 with TRBJ2-1, with 7 bases lining up with TRBD2. The V gene end was trimmed by 1 base and the J gene end by 6 bases; junction bases not matched to a gene: 3. The CDR3 has 14 residues. CDR1 and CDR2 from the germline V gene are LNHNV and YYDKDF (reference sequence). CDR3 amino acids: CATSRGEGGNEQFF. In nucleotides, the CDR3 is TGTGCCACCAGCAGAGGGGAGGGAGGCAATGAGCAGTTCTTC.

V usage is TRBV7-2 and J usage is TRBJ2-6; D ambiguous. Germline CDR1 reads SGHTA; CDR2 reads FQGNSA. The length of the CDR3 is 14 residues. V was trimmed by 5 bases and J by 0 bases, leaving 5 bases between them. The CDR3 sequence is CASSPSSGANVLTF. The CDR3 DNA sequence: TGTGCCAGCAGCCCGAGCTCTGGGGCCAACGTCCTGACTTTC.

V and J are TRBV9 and TRBJ1-6, with D uncertain. This CDR3 is 14 amino acids long. Germline values: CDR1 SGDLS, CDR2 YYNGEE. The germline V and J ends were trimmed by 4 bases and 9 bases, with 14 bases remaining between them. CDR3 in DNA: TGTGCCAGCAGCCCGGGTGGTAGTGGTTCACCCCTCCACTTT. Amino acid sequence: CASSPGGSGSPLHF. Based on the CDR3 plus reference TRBV9 and TRBJ1-6, the full variable domain is DSGVTQTPKHLITATGQRVTLRCSPRSGDLSVYWYQQSLDQGLQFLIQYYNGEERAKGNILERFSAQQFPDLHSELNLSSLELGDSALYFCASSPGGSGSPLHFGNGTRLTVT.

The chain is built from TRBV11-3 and TRBJ1-3, with a possible D match to TRBD1 (6 bases). This CDR3 contains 17 residues. CDR1 SGHNT and CDR2 YENEEA come from the germline V gene. The V and J ends lost 3 bases and 2 bases respectively, with 17 bases between them. CDR3 sequence reads: CASSLEDRDTPGNTIYF. In DNA form, the CDR3 reads TGTGCCAGCAGCTTGGAGGACCGGGACACCCCTGGAAACACCATATATTTT.

The genes are TRBV6-5 and TRBJ2-5; 9 bases map to TRBD1. V gave up 5 bases and J gave up 4 bases; unmatched junction bases: 8. Germline loops: CDR1 MNHEY, CDR2 SVGAGI. The CDR3 has 15 amino acids. CDR3 amino acids: CASSRKPGQGETQYF. In nucleotides, the CDR3 is TGTGCCAGCAGTCGTAAGCCGGGACAGGGAGAGACCCAGTACTTC.

This clone showed up just once. The gene calls are TRBV4-1 and TRBJ1-4; D is uncertain. The CDR3 spans 12 residues. The germline V gene encodes CDR1 MGHRA and CDR2 YSYEKL. Between the trimmed V and J ends, which lost 2 bases and 11 bases, there was a span of 9 bases. The CDR3 DNA reads TGCGCCAGCAGCCAAAGTCAAGGGAAACTGTTTTTT. Amino acid sequence: CASSQSQGKLFF.

This clone showed up just once. This chain uses TRBV6-6 with TRBJ1-2; D remains ambiguous. This CDR3 is 12 amino acids long. V was shortened by 6 bases and J by 8 bases, with 13 bases between the two germline ends. The germline CDR1 and CDR2 sequences are MNHNY and SVGAGI (reference sequence). The CDR3 DNA reads as TGTGCCAGCAGGGGCTCGCCCCCGGGCTACACCTTC. Protein: CASRGSPPGYTF.

The chain carries TRBV15 and TRBJ1-4; perhaps TRBD1 as D (5 bases). Germline V gene lookup returns CDR1 LNHNV and CDR2 YYDKDF (reference sequence). V was cut by 1 base and J by 5 bases, with 8 bases left in between. This CDR3 is 14 amino acids long. The CDR3 reads CATSRVGENEKLFF. The CDR3 coding sequence is TGTGCCACCAGCAGAGTGGGGGAGAATGAAAAACTGTTTTTT.

The rearrangement uses TRBV10-3 and TRBJ2-3, with a tentative D call TRBD2 (6 bases). Germline CDR1 ENHRY, CDR2 SYGVKD. The CDR3 runs to 13 residues. The germline V and J ends were trimmed by 8 bases and 1 base, with 10 bases remaining between them. The CDR3 region is CAIQLAGTDTQYF. The CDR3 region has the DNA TGTGCCATCCAGTTAGCGGGCACAGATACGCAGTATTTT.

The V call is TRBV19, the J call TRBJ2-5; D uncertain. The CDR3 length is 14 residues. V was shortened by 5 bases and J by 0 bases, with 10 bases between the two germline ends. Looked up from germline, CDR1 is LNHDA and CDR2 is SQIVND (reference sequence). CDR3 residues: CASSSQPYQETQYF. The CDR3 region has the DNA TGTGCCAGTAGTTCTCAGCCGTACCAAGAGACCCAGTACTTC.

V usage is TRBV10-3 and J usage is TRBJ1-2; 7 bases fit TRBD1. V lost 4 bases to trimming and J lost 1 base; unmatched junction nucleotides: 0. The CDR3 runs 13 residues. CDR1 and CDR2 from the germline V gene are ENHRY and SYGVKD. The CDR3 spells CAISGTGNYGYTF. CDR3 nucleotides: TGTGCCATCAGTGGGACAGGTAACTATGGCTACACCTTC.

The chain uses TRBV28 and TRBJ2-3, with D perhaps matching TRBD1 (6 bases). The CDR3 contains 14 residues. Trimming removed 5 bases from V and 4 bases from J, with 13 bases in between. Germline CDR1 MDHEN, CDR2 SYDVKM. Here the CDR3 reads CASSPQGRADTQYF. The CDR3 DNA is TGTGCCAGCAGTCCACAGGGCAGAGCAGATACGCAGTATTTT.

The genes are TRBV28 and TRBJ1-2; unclear D gene. The V end lost 4 bases, the J end lost 4 bases, and 7 bases lay between the germline ends. Germline V gene lookup returns CDR1 MDHEN and CDR2 SYDVKM. This CDR3 region has 12 residues. CDR3 amino acids: CASSWTPYGYTF. The CDR3 DNA is TGTGCCAGCAGTTGGACCCCCTATGGCTACACCTTC.

This chain links TRBV13 with TRBJ2-7; 7 bases align to TRBD1. Germline trimming cut 5 bases from V and 6 bases from J; bases unmatched to any gene: 7. CDR3 size: 13 residues. Germline V gene lookup returns CDR1 PRHDT and CDR2 FYEKMQ (reference sequence). CDR3 residues: CASSTTGFREQYF. For the CDR3, the DNA is TGTGCCAGCAGCACGACAGGGTTTCGCGAGCAGTACTTC.

The genes are TRBV30 and TRBJ1-2; tentative D call: TRBD1 (5 bases). Germline V gives CDR1 GTSNPN, CDR2 SVGIG (reference sequence). Between the trimmed V and J ends, which lost 2 bases and 8 bases, there was a span of 9 bases. The CDR3 is 11 residues long. Here the CDR3 DNA reads TGTGCCTGGAGTCCAGGGCTGGGCTACACCTTC. Translated, it gives CAWSPGLGYTF.

This clone was seen only a few times. This chain uses TRBV2 with TRBJ2-5, with a weak D call TRBD2 (7 bases). CDR1 SNHLY and CDR2 FYNNEI come from the germline V gene. V lost 5 bases, J lost 2 bases, and 15 bases lay in between. The CDR3 is 15 residues long. CDR3 nucleotide sequence: TGTGCCAGCAGTATCCGCGGGGGCGTTCAAGAGACCCAGTACTTC. Encoded protein: CASSIRGGVQETQYF.